The 31 T cell receptor beta chains listed next were all sequenced from one sample in a study of shared clonotypes between healthy human individuals. This table comes from immunoSEQ multiplex PCR, and its TCRdb copy is limited to in-frame clones, with some not included. The data show over a million clones, roughly 74% seen once. The sample was memory CD4+ T cells from PBMCs. This sample's subset: CD45RA-negative fraction. These TCRs come from a man younger than 30 in good health. Some clones in this sample may be carry-over from other donors' samples.

The V gene is TRBV7-3, the J gene TRBJ2-4, with D unclear. Germline lookup yields CDR1 SGHTA and CDR2 FQGTGA. V lost 5 bases and J lost 8, with 13 bases in between. The CDR3 sequence is 13 residues long. As DNA, the CDR3 is TGTGCCAGCAGCCCTTCACCTACGGACATTCAGTACTTC. Its protein product is CASSPSPTDIQYF.

J is TRBJ2-3 and V is TRBV7-7; 8 bases map to TRBD2. The CDR3 has 15 amino acids. Germline assignment: CDR1 SSHAT and CDR2 FNYEAQ (reference sequence). Trimming at V came to 1 base and at J to 3 bases, leaving 3 bases not matched to a gene. CDR3 protein: CASSLGLAMTDTQYF. In DNA, the CDR3 is TGTGCCAGCAGCTTAGGACTAGCGATGACAGATACGCAGTATTTT.

V gene TRBV27 combines with J gene TRBJ1-2; D is undetermined. Deletions cut 10 bases from V and 12 bases from J, with 12 bases between. CDR1 is MNHEY, CDR2 SMNVEV, per germline (reference sequence). The CDR3 covers 9 residues. CDR3 protein: CATIKGHTF. In nucleotides, the CDR3 is TGTGCCACCATCAAGGGCCACACCTTC.

V and J are TRBV14 and TRBJ2-3; TRBD2 matches at 15 bases. The CDR3 contains 15 residues. The germline V gene encodes CDR1 SGHDN and CDR2 FVKESK. The trim removed 4 bases at V and 9 bases at J, leaving 5 bases unmatched. The DNA for the CDR3 is TGTGCCAGCAGCCGAGGGACTAGCGGGAGGTTCACGCAGTATTTT. Amino acid sequence: CASSRGTSGRFTQYF.

The genes are TRBV2 and TRBJ2-3; 10 bases fit TRBD2. Trimming removed 8 bases from V and 2 bases from J; junction bases left unmatched: 10. The CDR3 covers 16 residues. Germline assignment: CDR1 SNHLY and CDR2 FYNNEI. Here the CDR3 DNA reads TGTGCCAGCCAACCCGACCTAGCGGGGGACACAGATACGCAGTATTTT. Protein product: CASQPDLAGDTDTQYF.

This clone was seen ten or more times. This chain joins TRBV5-1 and TRBJ2-3, with D perhaps matching TRBD1 or TRBD2 (5 bases each). Germline CDR1 and CDR2: SGHRS and YFSETQ. The CDR3 runs to 15 residues. Trimming took off 4 bases at V and 1 base at J, with 13 bases between the two ends. DNA for the CDR3: TGCGCCAGCAGCGGCCGGGACCGACGCACAGATACGCAGTATTTT. Amino acid sequence: CASSGRDRRTDTQYF.

The rearrangement joins TRBV18 to TRBJ2-2, with 7 bases identical to TRBD1. The CDR3 loop spans 15 amino acids. J lost 4 bases, V lost 4 bases, and 6 bases had no gene match. The germline V gene encodes CDR1 KGHSH and CDR2 LQKENI. In nucleotides, the CDR3 is TGTGCCAGCTCACGTCAGGGGGATAGCACCGGGGAGCTGTTTTTT. It translates to CASSRQGDSTGELFF.

This rearrangement joins TRBV10-3 to TRBJ1-1; TRBD1 matches at 7 bases. Germline V CDR1 and CDR2: ENHRY, SYGVKD. Unmatched junction bases numbered 6, after V lost 5 bases and J lost 6 bases. CDR3 length equals 13 residues. In DNA, the CDR3 is TGTGCCATCAGTACACAGGGGTACGCTGAAGCTTTCTTT. Translated, it gives CAISTQGYAEAFF.

A single count supports this clone. This chain connects TRBV5-1 to TRBJ1-6; D unclear. The CDR3 is 15 residues long. In germline, CDR1 is SGHRS, CDR2 YFSETQ. V shed 0 bases and J shed 8 bases, with 12 bases lying between them. The CDR3 spells CASSLAGLADSPLHF. As DNA, the CDR3 is TGCGCCAGCAGCTTGGCAGGTTTGGCGGATTCACCCCTCCACTTT.

The chain couples TRBV7-9 to TRBJ1-4; D remains unclear. Germline assignment: CDR1 SEHNR and CDR2 FQNEAQ (reference sequence). This CDR3 has 18 amino acids. Trimming took off 7 bases at V and 0 bases at J, with 21 bases between the two ends. The CDR3 DNA is TGTGCCAGCATTAAAGGATCCAGGTCTCTAACAACTAATGAAAAACTGTTTTTT. Its protein is CASIKGSRSLTTNEKLFF. The complete variable domain, with remaining parts taken from reference TRBV7-9 and TRBJ1-4, reads DTGVSQNPRHKITKRGQNVTFRCDPISEHNRLYWYRQTLGQGPEFLTYFQNEAQLEKSRLLSDRFSAERPKGSFSTLEIQRTEQGDSAMYLCASIKGSRSLTTNEKLFFGSGTQLSVL.

This clone was recorded once. This chain joins TRBV20-1 and TRBJ2-5; no definite D call. Germline values: CDR1 DFQATT, CDR2 SNEGSKA (reference sequence). The length of the CDR3 is 11 residues. Trimming left V 6 bases short and J 5 bases short, with 10 bases between. The CDR3 DNA reads TGCAGTGCGGGTTCCAAGGAGACCCAGTACTTC. Translation: CSAGSKETQYF.

This clone was recorded once. The chain recombines TRBV5-5 with TRBJ2-7; 9 nucleotides match TRBD1. Unmatched junction bases numbered 2, after V lost 0 bases and J lost 4 bases. Germline-derived CDR1 and CDR2 are SGHKS and YYEKEE (reference sequence). The CDR3 covers 14 residues. The CDR3 region is CASSLGQGVYEQYF. The CDR3 DNA reads as TGTGCCAGCAGCTTGGGACAGGGGGTTTACGAGCAGTACTTC.

The chain uses TRBV5-5 and TRBJ2-7, with no clear D. Between the trimmed V and J ends, which lost 2 bases and 9 bases, there was a span of 9 bases. In germline, CDR1 is SGHKS, CDR2 YYEKEE (reference sequence). This CDR3 comprises 11 residues. Here the CDR3 reads CASSFFGAQYF. CDR3 sequence (DNA): TGTGCCAGCAGCTTTTTCGGCGCGCAGTACTTC.

In this sample, this clone turned up a few times. This sequence joins TRBV7-2 and TRBJ2-7, with a possible D match to TRBD2 (10 bases). V lost 5 bases to trimming and J lost 7 bases, with 33 bases between them. Germline V lookup: CDR1 SGHTA, CDR2 FQGNSA. The CDR3 has 19 residues. The CDR3 protein is CASSPRTGARTSGMGEQYF. In nucleotides, the CDR3 is TGTGCCAGCAGCCCCCGGACAGGGGCCCGTACTAGCGGGATGGGGGAGCAGTACTTC. Combining the CDR3 with reference TRBV7-2 and TRBJ2-7 gives the whole variable domain GAGVSQSPSNKVTEKGKDVELRCDPISGHTALYWYRQSLGQGLEFLIYFQGNSAPDKSGLPSDRFSAERTGGSVSTLTIQRTQQEDSAVYLCASSPRTGARTSGMGEQYFGPGTRLTVT.

In this sample, this clone turned up once. The chain carries TRBV20-1 and TRBJ1-2; D remains ambiguous. V lost 3 bases and J lost 5, with 7 bases in between. Germline V lookup: CDR1 DFQATT, CDR2 SNEGSKA (reference sequence). This CDR3 comprises 11 residues. The CDR3 loop reads CSARQIYGYTF. In DNA, the CDR3 is TGCAGTGCTAGGCAGATATATGGCTACACCTTC.

This chain connects TRBV5-1 to TRBJ1-3; D perhaps matches TRBD1 (5 bases). The V end was cut by 0 bases, the J end by 6 bases, with 10 bases between. The CDR3 is 14 amino acids. CDR1 SGHRS and CDR2 YFSETQ come from the germline V gene. CDR3 nucleotide sequence: TGCGCCAGCAGCTTGGGACAGTCGGAAAACACCATATATTTT. This codes for CASSLGQSENTIYF.

This rearrangement joins TRBV11-2 to TRBJ2-7; a weak D match, TRBD2 (5 bases). The CDR3 sequence is 15 residues long. V lost 4 bases and J lost 9, with 22 bases in between. Germline values: CDR1 SGHAT, CDR2 FQNNGV. CDR3 sequence: CASSSPGTIYEGQYF. In nucleotides, the CDR3 is TGTGCCAGCAGCTCTCCGGGAACCATCTACGAGGGGCAGTACTTC.

V usage is TRBV6-1 and J usage is TRBJ2-1; perhaps TRBD2 as D (5 bases). The CDR3 length is 15 residues. The ends were cut back, 7 bases at V and 3 bases at J, with 16 bases in the middle. Germline-derived CDR1 and CDR2 are MNHNS and SASEGT. The CDR3 reads CASMIASHFYNEQFF. The CDR3 nucleotides read TGTGCCAGCATGATAGCGAGTCATTTCTACAATGAGCAGTTCTTC.

This clone appeared many times. The chain links TRBV7-3 to TRBJ2-2; TRBD1 is a possible D gene (6 bases). This CDR3 comprises 15 residues. Germline CDR1 is SGHTA and CDR2 is FQGTGA. The V gene lost 5 bases and the J gene lost 4 bases, with 14 bases spanning the gap. CDR3 protein: CASSPHRELTGELFF. In DNA form, the CDR3 reads TGTGCCAGCAGCCCTCACAGGGAACTCACCGGGGAGCTGTTTTTT.

This clone has only a few counts. This chain uses TRBV6-1 with TRBJ2-1; no reliable D call. The CDR3 extends over 11 amino acids. Per the germline V gene, CDR1 is MNHNS and CDR2 is SASEGT. Trimming removed 5 bases at V and 15 bases at J, with 14 bases between. CDR3 bases: TGTGCCAGCAGTCCTTCTACCCATCCGTTCTTC. As protein: CASSPSTHPFF.

The chain is built from TRBV6-6 and TRBJ2-1; D uncertain. V lost 6 bases and J 3 bases, leaving 3 bases between the germline ends. The length of the CDR3 is 11 residues. Per germline, CDR1 MNHNY and CDR2 SVGAGI (reference sequence). Here the CDR3 DNA reads TGTGCCAGCAGACACTACAATGAGCAGTTCTTC. This translates into CASRHYNEQFF.

This chain joins TRBV9 and TRBJ2-5; the D gene could be TRBD1 or TRBD2 (5 bases each). This CDR3 has 14 amino acids. Trimming left V 2 bases short and J 0 bases short, with 8 bases between. Per germline, CDR1 SGDLS and CDR2 YYNGEE. This CDR3 reads CASSVGTYQETQYF. CDR3 nucleotides: TGTGCCAGCAGCGTCGGGACGTACCAAGAGACCCAGTACTTC.

The CDR3 nucleotides are TGTGCCAGCTCGTTTTCACAGGGGACGCAGTATTTT. This encodes CASSFSQGTQYF. The chain employs TRBV18 and TRBJ2-3, with TRBD1 matching over 7 bases. Looked up from germline, CDR1 is KGHSH and CDR2 is LQKENI. Trimming took 6 bases from V and 9 from J; bases not matched to a gene: 6. The CDR3 has 12 amino acids.

This chain uses TRBV2 with TRBJ2-7; D tentatively reads TRBD1 or TRBD2 (5 bases each). Germline CDR1 and CDR2: SNHLY and FYNNEI. The CDR3 loop spans 14 amino acids. Trimming cost V 5 bases and J 2 bases, with 13 bases left between them. The CDR3 loop reads CASSTGTDTYEQYF. The CDR3 bases are TGTGCCAGCAGTACCGGGACGGACACCTACGAGCAGTACTTC.

This clone showed up just once. The rearrangement links TRBV2 to TRBJ1-3; no clear D. The length of the CDR3 is 13 residues. V was shortened by 8 bases and J by 1 base, with 9 bases between the two germline ends. Germline loops: CDR1 SNHLY, CDR2 FYNNEI. The CDR3 DNA sequence: TGTGCCAGCGCTAGGGAGTCTGGAAACACCATATATTTT. This translates into CASARESGNTIYF.

The chain has TRBV6-1 and TRBJ1-5; D is unresolved. CDR1 and CDR2 from the germline V gene are MNHNS and SASEGT. CDR3 length: 18 amino acids. V shed 1 base and J shed 0 bases, with 16 bases lying between them. The CDR3 DNA is TGTGCCAGCAGTGAAGACGGGCAGCTATCCAGTAGCAATCAGCCCCAGCATTTT. This translates into CASSEDGQLSSSNQPQHF.

The J gene is TRBJ2-5, the V gene TRBV14; 8 bases are a match to TRBD2. Germline V gene data show CDR1 as SGHDN and CDR2 as FVKESK. The V gene end was trimmed by 5 bases and the J gene end by 4 bases; junction bases not matched to a gene: 3. There are 13 residues in the CDR3. Written as DNA, the CDR3 is TGTGCCAGCAGCTCGGGGGGGCTAGAGACCCAGTACTTC. Translating gives CASSSGGLETQYF.

In regard to this clone: This likely stems from a read error, as it lies one base from a far larger clone. The chain uses TRBV30 and TRBJ2-2; perhaps D is TRBD1 or TRBD2 (5 bases each). Germline-derived CDR1 and CDR2 are GTSNPN and SVGIG (reference sequence). There are 16 residues in the CDR3. The DNA of the CDR3 is TGTGCCTGGACTCGAGGACACCAGGCCGTCGCCGGGGAGCTGTCTTTT. Its protein product is CAWTRGHQAVAGELSF.

V usage is TRBV6-6 and J usage is TRBJ1-2, with TRBD1 matching 12 bases. The CDR3 spans 15 residues. Germline values: CDR1 MNHNY, CDR2 SVGAGI (reference sequence). Losses at the gene ends were 6 bases for V and 7 bases for J; bases not matched to a gene: 9. This CDR3 reads CASRVPGQGATGYTF. The CDR3 coding sequence is TGTGCCAGCAGGGTTCCGGGACAGGGGGCAACTGGCTACACCTTC.

The table lists this clone with a count of one. The chain carries TRBV6-1 and TRBJ2-1; possibly TRBD1 for D (5 bases). V was pared by 4 bases and J by 2 bases, with 12 bases between. Germline V gene lookup returns CDR1 MNHNS and CDR2 SASEGT. This CDR3 region has 15 residues. The CDR3 protein is CASSVGRVTYNEQFF. Here the CDR3 DNA reads TGTGCCAGCAGTGTTGGCAGGGTGACCTACAATGAGCAGTTCTTC.

The chain uses TRBV28 and TRBJ2-3; perhaps TRBD2 as D (6 bases). This CDR3 contains 14 residues. With 6 bases removed from V and 6 bases from J, the gap between germline ends came to 16 bases. CDR1 and CDR2 (germline): MDHEN, SYDVKM. The CDR3: CASRGGMWGDTQYF. CDR3 bases: TGTGCCAGCAGGGGCGGGATGTGGGGTGATACGCAGTATTTT. Full variable domain (rest looked up from reference TRBV28 and TRBJ2-3): DVKVTQSSRYLVKRTGEKVFLECVQDMDHENMFWYRQDPGLGLRLIYFSYDVKMKEKGDIPEGYSVSREKKERFSLILESASTNQTSMYLCASRGGMWGDTQYFGPGTRLTVL.